These 32 T cell receptor beta chains were all obtained from the same sample, sequenced in a study of blood T cell repertoires in COVID-19. Profiling relied on immunoSEQ multiplex PCR, and the TCRdb table lists in-frame clones only, not all of them. This sample yields a few hundred thousand clones, of which around 89% are seen a single time; approximately 1.8% belongs to the top ten. The sequenced sample was PBMCs or T cells enriched from blood (not recorded which). The receptors were gathered from a woman aged 40-49 years who had recovered from COVID-19.

V gene TRBV6-5 combines with J gene TRBJ1-2; a weak D match, TRBD1 (5 bases). This CDR3 region has 14 residues. V was pared by 7 bases and J by 7 bases, with 19 bases between. The germline V gene encodes CDR1 MNHEY and CDR2 SVGAGI. Written as DNA, the CDR3 is TGTGCCAGCACCCCCGGGACCGGGAGTATTGGCTACACCTTC. Translation: CASTPGTGSIGYTF.

The chain is built from TRBV6-5 and TRBJ1-1; D gene uncertain. Trimming removed 6 bases from V and 3 bases from J, with 14 bases in between. Per germline, CDR1 MNHEY and CDR2 SVGAGI. The CDR3 length is 14 residues. CDR3 sequence (DNA): TGTGCCAGCAGCCCGCGTGTCGGGGACACTGAAGCTTTCTTT. Its protein is CASSPRVGDTEAFF.

The V and J genes are TRBV6-5 and TRBJ2-3, with D perhaps TRBD1 (6 bases). The V gene lost 6 bases and the J gene lost 0 bases, with 13 bases spanning the gap. Germline values: CDR1 MNHEY, CDR2 SVGAGI. The CDR3 sequence is 15 residues long. This CDR3 is CASSLDRPSTDTQYF. The CDR3 bases are TGTGCCAGCAGCCTGGACAGACCTAGCACAGATACGCAGTATTTT.

Regarding this clone: Other nucleotide sequences from this sample produce the same CDR3. The J gene is TRBJ2-4, the V gene TRBV19, with D hard to call. CDR1 and CDR2 (germline): LNHDA, SQIVND (reference sequence). The V end lost 5 bases, the J end lost 1 base, and 9 bases lay between the germline ends. CDR3 length equals 14 residues. The CDR3 spells CASSGPLAKNIQYF. The CDR3 nucleotides read TGTGCCAGTAGTGGGCCCTTGGCCAAAAACATTCAGTACTTC.

The chain joins TRBV18 to TRBJ2-3, with D perhaps matching TRBD1 (5 bases). In germline, CDR1 is KGHSH, CDR2 LQKENI. Trimming stripped 2 bases from V and 4 bases from J, with 16 bases between. The CDR3 has 16 residues. The CDR3 sequence is CASSPAVRQNADTQYF. Written as DNA, the CDR3 is TGTGCCAGCTCACCAGCCGTGAGACAGAACGCAGATACGCAGTATTTT.

The chain joins TRBV15 to TRBJ1-1; D is unclear. Looked up from germline, CDR1 is LNHNV and CDR2 is YYDKDF (reference sequence). With 3 bases removed from V and 1 base from J, the gap between germline ends came to 6 bases. The CDR3 spans 13 residues. The CDR3 here is CATSSTQNTEAFF. In DNA, the CDR3 is TGTGCCACCAGCAGCACACAGAACACTGAAGCTTTCTTT.

V is TRBV7-9 and J is TRBJ2-3; 7 bases fit TRBD2. V gave up 4 bases and J gave up 1 base; unmatched junction bases: 5. There are 15 residues in the CDR3. Germline V CDR1 and CDR2: SEHNR, FQNEAQ (reference sequence). As DNA, the CDR3 is TGTGCCAGCAGCTCGCCCCTAGCGGGCACAGATACGCAGTATTTT. Amino acids: CASSSPLAGTDTQYF.

This chain links TRBV2 with TRBJ1-1; TRBD1 matches 8 bases. J gave up 0 bases and V 4 bases, and 7 bases lay outside the gene matches. The V gene's germline CDR1 is SNHLY and CDR2 FYNNEI. This CDR3 is 16 amino acids long. The CDR3 DNA is TGTGCCAGCAGTGTAACGACAGGGGTGATGAACACTGAAGCTTTCTTT. Encoded protein: CASSVTTGVMNTEAFF.

This chain joins TRBV13 and TRBJ2-1; TRBD1 might be the D (5 bases). There are 14 residues in the CDR3. Trimming pared 1 base from V and 7 bases from J, leaving 11 bases between. CDR1 and CDR2 (germline): PRHDT, FYEKMQ (reference sequence). For the CDR3, the DNA is TGTGCCAGCAGCTTAGAAGTAGCAGGGAATGAGCAGTTCTTC. As protein: CASSLEVAGNEQFF.

About this clone itself: Other DNA sequences of this sample code for an identical CDR3. The chain links TRBV9 to TRBJ1-1, with a tentative D call TRBD1 (5 bases). Germline CDR1 reads SGDLS; CDR2 reads YYNGEE. Trimming pared 4 bases from V and 5 bases from J, leaving 12 bases between. The CDR3 runs 13 residues. CDR3 amino acids: CASSPGGRTEAFF. The CDR3 DNA is TGTGCCAGCAGCCCCGGGGGAAGAACTGAAGCTTTCTTT. The whole variable domain, remainder taken from reference TRBV9 and TRBJ1-1, is DSGVTQTPKHLITATGQRVTLRCSPRSGDLSVYWYQQSLDQGLQFLIQYYNGEERAKGNILERFSAQQFPDLHSELNLSSLELGDSALYFCASSPGGRTEAFFGQGTRLTVV.

The genes are TRBV6-5 and TRBJ1-1; 7 nucleotides align to TRBD1. Trimming at V came to 5 bases and at J to 1 base, leaving 7 bases not matched to a gene. Germline loops: CDR1 MNHEY, CDR2 SVGAGI. This CDR3 has 15 residues. CDR3 nucleotides: TGTGCCAGCAGTCCCTGGGGGACAGCGAACACTGAAGCTTTCTTT. Residues: CASSPWGTANTEAFF.

The rearrangement joins TRBV6-1 to TRBJ1-6; D not certain. CDR1 and CDR2 from the germline V gene are MNHNS and SASEGT. V shed 2 bases and J shed 3 bases, with 8 bases lying between them. The CDR3 sequence is 15 residues long. The CDR3 loop reads CASSENIIYNSPLHF. CDR3 sequence (DNA): TGTGCCAGCAGTGAAAACATTATCTATAATTCACCCCTCCACTTT.

The chain combines TRBV6-1 with TRBJ1-2, with a possible D match to TRBD1 (5 bases). V was clipped by 1 base and J by 4 bases, with 10 bases between them. Germline loops: CDR1 MNHNS, CDR2 SASEGT. The CDR3 covers 14 residues. The CDR3 is CASSEVWGGYGYTF. The DNA for the CDR3 is TGTGCCAGCAGTGAAGTATGGGGCGGCTATGGCTACACCTTC.

CDR3 sequence reads: CASSMRADRNEQFF. The CDR3, as DNA: TGTGCCAGTAGTATGCGGGCCGACAGGAATGAGCAGTTCTTC. This chain joins TRBV19 and TRBJ2-1; D might be TRBD1 (6 bases). V was clipped by 3 bases and J by 7 bases, with 13 bases between them. Germline V CDR1 and CDR2: LNHDA, SQIVND (reference sequence). The CDR3 sequence is 14 residues long.

This chain connects TRBV7-8 to TRBJ2-2; 9 positions match TRBD2. V shed 5 bases, J shed 4 bases, and the junction held 8 bases outside the gene matches. The CDR3 runs 16 residues. Germline V gene lookup returns CDR1 SGHVS and CDR2 FQNEAQ. The CDR3, as DNA: TGTGCCAGCAGCCAAATAGCGGGAGAAGTCACCGGGGAGCTGTTTTTT. Its translation is CASSQIAGEVTGELFF.

The chain is built from TRBV24-1 and TRBJ1-5; D is undetermined. Trimming left V 2 bases short and J 9 bases short, with 13 bases between. The germline V gene encodes CDR1 KGHDR and CDR2 SFDVKD. The CDR3 spans 14 residues. Written as DNA, the CDR3 is TGTGCCACCAGTGATTCCCAGAACTTAGCGCCCCAGCATTTT. It translates to CATSDSQNLAPQHF.

The chain has TRBV5-4 and TRBJ2-5, with D maybe TRBD1 (6 bases). In germline, CDR1 is SGHNT, CDR2 YYREEE (reference sequence). V gave up 1 base and J gave up 3 bases, with 10 bases separating them. CDR3 length: 14 amino acids. Written as DNA, the CDR3 is TGTGCCAGCAGCTTGAGGTCAGGGGAAGAGACCCAGTACTTC. Amino acid sequence: CASSLRSGEETQYF.

The chain has TRBV15 and TRBJ1-1, with D possibly being TRBD1 (5 bases). CDR1 and CDR2 from the germline V gene are LNHNV and YYDKDF (reference sequence). CDR3 length equals 14 residues. V lost 3 bases, J lost 4 bases, and 12 bases lay in between. In DNA, the CDR3 is TGTGCCACCAGCAGGACAGAATCCCCCACTGAAGCTTTCTTT. This codes for CATSRTESPTEAFF. Looking up the rest from reference TRBV15 and TRBJ1-1 gives the full variable domain: DAMVIQNPRYQVTQFGKPVTLSCSQTLNHNVMYWYQQKSSQAPKLLFHYYDKDFNNEADTPDNFQSRRPNTSFCFLDIRSPGLGDTAMYLCATSRTESPTEAFFGQGTRLTVV.

J is TRBJ1-5 and V is TRBV4-3; possible D gene TRBD1, 6 bases. This CDR3 is built from 13 residues. The V gene lost 5 bases and the J gene lost 4 bases, with 9 bases spanning the gap. CDR1 and CDR2 from the germline V gene are LGHNA and YSLEER. The CDR3 loop reads CASSWGQNQPQHF. The CDR3 DNA follows: TGCGCCAGCAGCTGGGGGCAGAATCAGCCCCAGCATTTT.

This clone was recorded only once. The rearrangement links TRBV7-9 to TRBJ2-2; 8 nucleotides align to TRBD1. Losses at the gene ends were 6 bases for V and 7 bases for J; bases not matched to a gene: 16. The germline V gene has CDR1 SEHNR and CDR2 FQNEAQ (reference sequence). The CDR3 has 17 residues. For the CDR3, the DNA is TGTGCCAGCAGTTTGACTAAGACAGGGGCGGTCCACGGGGAGCTGTTTTTT. Translating gives CASSLTKTGAVHGELFF. The variable domain in full, completed from reference TRBV7-9 and TRBJ2-2, reads DTGVSQNPRHKITKRGQNVTFRCDPISEHNRLYWYRQTLGQGPEFLTYFQNEAQLEKSRLLSDRFSAERPKGSFSTLEIQRTEQGDSAMYLCASSLTKTGAVHGELFFGEGSRLTVL.

This clone is a singleton in its sample. The rearrangement joins TRBV5-1 to TRBJ1-3; no clear D. This CDR3 has 16 amino acids. The germline V and J ends were trimmed by 0 bases and 0 bases, with 10 bases remaining between them. Germline-derived CDR1 and CDR2 are SGHRS and YFSETQ. DNA for the CDR3: TGCGCCAGCAGCTTGGATGTCACCTACTCTGGAAACACCATATATTTT. This gives the protein CASSLDVTYSGNTIYF.

The gene calls are TRBV27 and TRBJ2-7, with 9 nucleotides matching TRBD2. The CDR3 consists of 13 residues. Germline values: CDR1 MNHEY, CDR2 SMNVEV (reference sequence). With V trimmed by 2 bases and J by 7 bases, 3 bases remained unmatched. As DNA, the CDR3 is TGTGCCAGCAGTTTAGGGGGACTAGCTGAGCAGTACTTC. This sequence encodes CASSLGGLAEQYF.

This sequence joins TRBV6-4 and TRBJ2-1; 11 bases agree with TRBD1. Per germline, CDR1 MRHNA and CDR2 SNTAGT. V lost 4 bases, J lost 3 bases, and 2 bases stayed unmatched. This CDR3 comprises 15 residues. In DNA form, the CDR3 reads TGTGCCAGCAGTGGCGGGACAGGGGGCTACAATGAGCAGTTCTTC. Its protein is CASSGGTGGYNEQFF.

This sequence joins TRBV30 and TRBJ1-1; no firm D call. There are 13 residues in the CDR3. The V end lost 0 bases, the J end lost 7 bases, and 12 bases lay between the germline ends. The germline gives CDR1 GTSNPN, CDR2 SVGIG (reference sequence). The CDR3 DNA sequence: TGTGCCTGGAGTGTACGAGGGCTCTATGAAGCTTTCTTT. Amino acids: CAWSVRGLYEAFF.

The CDR3 bases are TGTGCCTGGAGGGGACAAATCAATCAGCCCCAGCATTTT. This encodes CAWRGQINQPQHF. This chain uses TRBV30 with TRBJ1-5; TRBD1 might be the D (6 bases). CDR1 is GTSNPN and CDR2 is SVGIG in the germline V gene (reference sequence). V lost 3 bases to trimming and J lost 3 bases, with 9 bases between them. The length of the CDR3 is 13 residues.

The chain is built from TRBV5-1 and TRBJ2-1; TRBD2 matches 14 bases. This CDR3 comprises 19 residues. With V trimmed by 4 bases and J by 3 bases, 12 bases remained unmatched. Germline V gene data show CDR1 as SGHRS and CDR2 as YFSETQ. The CDR3, as DNA: TGCGCCAGCAGCATAGGACTAGCGGGAGGCCCCCCAATCTACAATGAGCAGTTCTTC. It yields the protein CASSIGLAGGPPIYNEQFF.

The chain carries TRBV18 and TRBJ2-3; 8 bases align to TRBD2. With 2 bases clipped from V and 1 base from J, the junction kept 8 bases outside the gene matches. Germline V CDR1 and CDR2: KGHSH, LQKENI. CDR3 size: 17 residues. CDR3 DNA sequence: TGTGCCAGCTCACCATTGAGCTCCGGGGGGGGCACAGATACGCAGTATTTT. This codes for CASSPLSSGGGTDTQYF. The full variable domain, rest sourced from reference TRBV18 and TRBJ2-3, is NAGVMQNPRHLVRRRGQEARLRCSPMKGHSHVYWYRQLPEEGLKFMVYLQKENIIDESGMPKERFSAEFPKEGPSILRIQQVVRGDSAAYFCASSPLSSGGGTDTQYFGPGTRLTVL.

This chain joins TRBV2 and TRBJ2-7; 8 bases map to TRBD1. The germline V gene encodes CDR1 SNHLY and CDR2 FYNNEI. This CDR3 spans 13 amino acids. With V trimmed by 4 bases and J by 9 bases, 8 bases remained unmatched. The CDR3 reads CASSGQDRVGQYF. CDR3 coding DNA: TGTGCCAGCAGTGGGCAGGACAGGGTAGGGCAGTACTTC.

Note on this clone: Other DNA variants within this sample encode the same CDR3. This chain uses TRBV9 with TRBJ1-2, with unresolved D. Trimming took 3 bases from V and 2 from J, leaving 5 bases between them. Per the germline V gene, CDR1 is SGDLS and CDR2 is YYNGEE. The CDR3 extends over 12 amino acids. The CDR3 bases are TGTGCCAGCAGCGCTTTGAACTATGGCTACACCTTC. Its translation: CASSALNYGYTF.

V is TRBV7-2 and J is TRBJ2-1; TRBD2 matches 7 bases. The V segment lost 2 bases and the J segment 1 base; nucleotides outside the gene matches: 5. Germline-derived CDR1 and CDR2 are SGHTA and FQGNSA. The CDR3 contains 16 residues. In nucleotides, the CDR3 is TGTGCCAGCAGCTTATCAACTAGCGCATCCTACAATGAGCAGTTCTTC. Protein: CASSLSTSASYNEQFF.

The rearrangement uses TRBV24-1 and TRBJ2-1; a weak D match, TRBD2 (5 bases). With 0 bases removed from V and 4 bases from J, the gap between germline ends came to 9 bases. CDR3 length: 15 amino acids. CDR1 and CDR2 (germline): KGHDR, SFDVKD. The CDR3 nucleotides read TGTGCCACCAGTGATTTGAACGGGGAATACAATGAGCAGTTCTTC. This gives the protein CATSDLNGEYNEQFF.

This chain connects TRBV5-1 to TRBJ1-1; D is perhaps TRBD1 (5 bases). V was pared by 4 bases and J by 4 bases, with 11 bases between. Germline V CDR1 and CDR2: SGHRS, YFSETQ. The CDR3 extends over 13 amino acids. The CDR3 bases are TGCGCCAGCAGCACAGGATCGGTCACTGAAGCTTTCTTT. Translated: CASSTGSVTEAFF.